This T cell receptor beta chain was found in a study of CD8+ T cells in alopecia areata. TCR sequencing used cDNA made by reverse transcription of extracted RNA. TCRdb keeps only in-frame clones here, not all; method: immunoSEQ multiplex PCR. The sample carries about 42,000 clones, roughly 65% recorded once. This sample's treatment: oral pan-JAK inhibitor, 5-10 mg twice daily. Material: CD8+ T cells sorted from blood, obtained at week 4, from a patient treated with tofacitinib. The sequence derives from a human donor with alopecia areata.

The CDR3 loop is CASSLESGSYEQYF. For the CDR3, the DNA is TGTGCCAGCAGCTTAGAATCGGGTTCCTACGAGCAGTACTTC. The chain joins TRBV7-6 to TRBJ2-7; no clear D. The CDR3 totals 14 residues. Trimming took off 1 base at V and 1 base at J, with 8 bases between the two ends. The V gene's germline CDR1 is SGHVS and CDR2 FNYEAQ.